These 2 T cell receptor beta chains share one sample of origin, sequenced in a study of CD8+CD57+ T cells in acquired aplastic anemia. Genomic DNA acted as the template from which TCR beta VDJ combination and CDR3 sequence profiling were carried out. MiXCR, run by TCRdb on the reads, gives a single entry per CDR3 protein. Of some 68,000 distinct CDR3 sequences in the sample, 50% to 55% were seen once. The sequencing input was sorted CD4+, CD8+, or CD8+CD57+ T cells (not recorded which) from PBMCs. These receptors were obtained from a human donor in good health, serving as a control.

The rearrangement links TRBV3-1 to TRBJ2-1; TRBD2 agrees at 8 bases. With 4 bases clipped from V and 5 bases from J, the junction kept 16 bases outside the gene matches. This CDR3 region has 18 residues. Germline lookup yields CDR1 LGHDT and CDR2 YNNKEL (reference sequence). The CDR3 spells CASSPPPLSGAPNNEQFF. In DNA, the CDR3 is TGTGCCAGCAGCCCCCCTCCGCTTAGCGGGGCCCCTAACAATGAGCAGTTCTTC.

The J gene is TRBJ2-7, the V gene TRBV11-3; no definite D call. Trimming pared 5 bases from V and 0 bases from J, leaving 11 bases between. The length of the CDR3 is 14 residues. In germline, CDR1 is SGHNT, CDR2 YENEEA. CDR3 in DNA: TGTGCCAGCAGCCCCCGTGAGGCCTCCTACGAGCAGTACTTC. This gives the protein CASSPREASYEQYF.